This T cell receptor beta chain was captured by sequencing in a study of T cell responses to AZD1222 COVID-19 vaccine. Background on the study: Pooled samples include second doses given at about 4 or 12 weeks. Overall study results and limits: Baseline serostatus was positive in only 5 to 7 AZD1222 recipients. Clonal diversity was possibly underestimated, and white British individuals and females predominated among donors. Increased Spike-specific TCR breadth and depth were observed after two AZD1222 doses.

This CDR3 has 14 amino acids. Assay used: immunoSEQ multiplex PCR; TCRdb lists only in-frame clones, some missing. There are about 150,000 clones in the sample; around nine tenths occur only once, and roughly 4.7% lies in the top ten. As to this clone: Its antigen is not identified.

This clonotype was sampled from an adult in good health. Sequenced here: peripheral blood, sampled on day 0 of AZD1222 vaccination. V usage is TRBV21-1 and J usage is TRBJ2-1; no DNA check was done on the table's D call, TRBD1. TRBV21-1 corresponds to a pseudogene. The CDR3 region has the DNA TGTGCCAGCAGCAAAAAATGTCAGGGTAATGAGCAGTTCTTC. Its translation is CASSKKCQGNEQFF.